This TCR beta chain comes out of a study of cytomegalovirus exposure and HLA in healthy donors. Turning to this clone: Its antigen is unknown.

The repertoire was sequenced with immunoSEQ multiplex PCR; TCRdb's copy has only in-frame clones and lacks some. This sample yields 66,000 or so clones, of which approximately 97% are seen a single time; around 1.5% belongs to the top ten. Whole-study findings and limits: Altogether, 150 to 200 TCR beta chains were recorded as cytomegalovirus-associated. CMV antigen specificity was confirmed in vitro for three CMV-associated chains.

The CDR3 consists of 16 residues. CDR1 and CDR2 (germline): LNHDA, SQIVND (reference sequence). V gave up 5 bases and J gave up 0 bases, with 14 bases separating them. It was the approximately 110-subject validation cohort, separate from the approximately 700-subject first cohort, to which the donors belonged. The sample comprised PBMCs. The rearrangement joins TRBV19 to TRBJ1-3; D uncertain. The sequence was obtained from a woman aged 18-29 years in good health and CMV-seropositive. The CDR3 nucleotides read TGTGCCAGTAGTGAGCTCAGGCAGCTCTCTGGAAACACCATATATTTT. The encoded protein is CASSELRQLSGNTIYF. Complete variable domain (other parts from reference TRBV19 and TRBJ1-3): DGGITQSPKYLFRKEGQNVTLSCEQNLNHDAMYWYRQDPGQGLRLIYYSQIVNDFQKGDIAEGYSVSREKKESFPLTVTSAQKNPTAFYLCASSELRQLSGNTIYFGEGSWLTVV.